This T cell receptor (beta chain) was retrieved from a study of T-cell reconstitution after alpha-beta-depleted transplantation in children. TCRbeta library construction was performed incorporating unique molecular identifiers. In TCRdb, the PCR reads were re-called with MiXCR into one record per CDR3 protein. Seen here are more than 250,000 distinct CDR3 sequences, approximately 9.8% observed once, and the top ten hold about a tenth. As regards this clonotype: A much larger clone lies one base from this, so it may be a read error.

This sequence originates from a human donor who donated a stem cell graft to a child with SCID. This sample comprised PBMCs from the stem cell graft donor, obtained from the stem cell graft.

CDR3 protein: CATSGDWGRAQDTQYF. CDR3 nucleotide sequence: TGTGCCACCAGCGGAGATTGGGGGAGGGCACAAGATACGCAGTATTTT. The chain has TRBV15 and TRBJ2-3, with 7 bases matching TRBD2. The CDR3 loop spans 16 amino acids. Germline CDR1 is LNHNV and CDR2 is YYDKDF (reference sequence).